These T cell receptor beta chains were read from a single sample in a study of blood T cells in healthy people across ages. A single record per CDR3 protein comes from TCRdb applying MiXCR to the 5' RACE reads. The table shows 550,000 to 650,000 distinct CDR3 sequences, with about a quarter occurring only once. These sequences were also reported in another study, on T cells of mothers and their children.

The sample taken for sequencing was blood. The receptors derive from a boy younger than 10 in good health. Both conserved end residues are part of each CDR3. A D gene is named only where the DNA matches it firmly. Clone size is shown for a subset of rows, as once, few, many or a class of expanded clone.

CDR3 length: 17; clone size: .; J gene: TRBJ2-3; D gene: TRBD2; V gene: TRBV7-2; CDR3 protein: CASSSGLAGDGTDTQYF; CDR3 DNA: TGTGCCAGCAGCTCGGGACTAGCGGGAGATGGGACAGATACGCAGTATTTT
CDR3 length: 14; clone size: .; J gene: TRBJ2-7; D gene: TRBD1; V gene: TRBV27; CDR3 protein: CASSLVGQGQEQYF; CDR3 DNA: TGTGCCAGCAGTTTGGTGGGACAGGGGCAGGAGCAGTACTTC
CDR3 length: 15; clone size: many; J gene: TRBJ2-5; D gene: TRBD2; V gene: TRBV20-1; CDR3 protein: CSARDGLAVQETQYF; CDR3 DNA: TGCAGTGCTAGAGATGGTCTAGCGGTCCAAGAGACCCAGTACTTC
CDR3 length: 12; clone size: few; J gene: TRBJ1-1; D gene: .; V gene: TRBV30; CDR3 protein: CAWTPGGSEAFF; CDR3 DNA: TGTGCCTGGACCCCGGGGGGAAGTGAAGCTTTCTTT
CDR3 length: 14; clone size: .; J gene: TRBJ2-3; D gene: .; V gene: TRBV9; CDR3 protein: CASSAGTSPHTQYF; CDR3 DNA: TGTGCCAGCAGCGCTGGAACTAGTCCCCATACGCAGTATTTT
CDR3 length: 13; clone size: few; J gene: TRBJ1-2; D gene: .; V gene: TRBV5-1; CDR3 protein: CASSLEVSGGYTF; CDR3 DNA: TGCGCCAGCAGCTTGGAAGTGAGTGGCGGCTACACCTTC
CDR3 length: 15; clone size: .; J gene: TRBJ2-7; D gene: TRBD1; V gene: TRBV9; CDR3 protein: CASSALGQGAEEQYF; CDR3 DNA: TGTGCCAGCAGCGCCCTGGGACAGGGGGCGGAAGAGCAGTACTTC
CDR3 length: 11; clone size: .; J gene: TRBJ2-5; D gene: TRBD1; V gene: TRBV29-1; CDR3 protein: CSVRGHGTQYF; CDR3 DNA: TGCAGCGTTAGGGGGCATGGGACCCAGTACTTC
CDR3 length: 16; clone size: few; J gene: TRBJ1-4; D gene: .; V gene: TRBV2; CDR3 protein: CASSDLHGTHGEKLFF; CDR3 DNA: TGTGCCAGCAGCGATTTACATGGGACCCACGGGGAAAAACTGTTTTTT
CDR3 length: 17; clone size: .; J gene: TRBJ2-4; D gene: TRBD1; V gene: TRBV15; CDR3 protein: CATSRPKRTGLSVIQYF; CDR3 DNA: TGTGCCACCAGCAGACCCAAAAGGACAGGACTCTCTGTCATTCAGTACTTC
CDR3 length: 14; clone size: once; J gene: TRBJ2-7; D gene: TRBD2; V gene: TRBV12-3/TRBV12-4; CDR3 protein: CASTSGRARYEQYF; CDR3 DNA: TGTGCCAGCACGAGCGGGAGGGCCAGATACGAGCAGTACTTC
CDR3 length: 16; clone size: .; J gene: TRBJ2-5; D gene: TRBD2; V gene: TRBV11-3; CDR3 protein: CASSLGAAGEGETQYF; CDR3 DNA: TGTGCCAGCAGCCTTGGGGCGGCGGGAGAGGGCGAGACCCAGTACTTC
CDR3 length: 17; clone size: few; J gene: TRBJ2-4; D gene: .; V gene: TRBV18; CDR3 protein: CASSPPGSRIAKNIQYF; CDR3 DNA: TGTGCCAGCTCACCACCGGGGAGCAGGATAGCCAAAAACATTCAGTACTTC
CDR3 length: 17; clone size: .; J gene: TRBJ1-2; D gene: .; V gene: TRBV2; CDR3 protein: CASTGTRLTDGDYGYTF; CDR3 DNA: TGTGCCAGCACGGGGACCAGGCTGACGGATGGGGACTATGGCTACACCTTC
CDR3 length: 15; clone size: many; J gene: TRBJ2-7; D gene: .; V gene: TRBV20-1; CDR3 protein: CSARDPQGWAYEQYF; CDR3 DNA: TGCAGTGCTAGAGATCCCCAGGGTTGGGCCTACGAGCAGTACTTC
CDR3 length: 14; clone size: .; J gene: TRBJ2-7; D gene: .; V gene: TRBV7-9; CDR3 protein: CASSFSRDEDEQYF; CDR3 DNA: TGTGCCAGCAGCTTTTCCAGGGACGAGGACGAGCAGTACTTC
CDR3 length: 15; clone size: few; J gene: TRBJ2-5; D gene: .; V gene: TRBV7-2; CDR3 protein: CASSLAAQVQETQYF; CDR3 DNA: TGTGCCAGCAGCTTAGCGGCGCAAGTCCAAGAGACCCAGTACTTC
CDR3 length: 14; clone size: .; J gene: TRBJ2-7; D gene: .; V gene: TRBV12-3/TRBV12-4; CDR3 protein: CASRPDGAFYEQYF; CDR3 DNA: TGTGCCAGCAGACCCGACGGGGCGTTCTACGAGCAGTACTTC
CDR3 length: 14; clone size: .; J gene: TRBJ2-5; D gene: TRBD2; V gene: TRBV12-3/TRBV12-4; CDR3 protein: CASSLWLAGETQYF; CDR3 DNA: TGTGCCAGCAGTCTCTGGCTAGCGGGAGAGACCCAGTACTTC
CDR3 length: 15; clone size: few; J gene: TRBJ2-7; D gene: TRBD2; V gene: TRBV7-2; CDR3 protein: CASSLGVSGSYEQYF; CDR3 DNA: TGTGCCAGCAGCTTAGGGGTTAGCGGGTCCTACGAGCAGTACTTC
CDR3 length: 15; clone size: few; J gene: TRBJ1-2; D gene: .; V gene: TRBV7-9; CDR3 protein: CASSSDGPSNYGYTF; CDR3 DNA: TGTGCCAGCAGCTCGGACGGACCATCTAACTATGGCTACACCTTC
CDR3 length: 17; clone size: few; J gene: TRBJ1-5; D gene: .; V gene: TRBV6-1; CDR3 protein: CASSEARTDYSNQPQHF; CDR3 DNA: TGTGCCAGCAGTGAAGCGAGGACAGATTATAGCAATCAGCCCCAGCATTTT
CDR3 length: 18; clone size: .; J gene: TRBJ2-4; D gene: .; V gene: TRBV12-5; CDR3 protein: CASGLVLNPGVAKNIQYF; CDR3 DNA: TGTGCTAGTGGTTTGGTACTGAACCCAGGAGTAGCCAAAAACATTCAGTACTTC
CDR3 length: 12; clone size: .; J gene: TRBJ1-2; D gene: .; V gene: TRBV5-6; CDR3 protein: CASSKASNGYTF; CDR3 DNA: TGTGCCAGCAGCAAAGCGTCGAATGGCTACACCTTC
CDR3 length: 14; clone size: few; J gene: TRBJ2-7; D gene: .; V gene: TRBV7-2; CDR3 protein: CASSLGGQNYEQYF; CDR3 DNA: TGTGCCAGCAGCTTAGGAGGCCAGAACTACGAGCAGTACTTC
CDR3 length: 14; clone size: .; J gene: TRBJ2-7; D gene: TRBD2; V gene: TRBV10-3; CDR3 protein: CAISSSGSSYEQYF; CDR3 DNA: TGTGCCATCAGCTCTAGCGGGTCATCCTACGAGCAGTACTTC
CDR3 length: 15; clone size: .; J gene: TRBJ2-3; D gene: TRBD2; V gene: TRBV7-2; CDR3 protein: CASRGTSGSFDTQYF; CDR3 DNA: TGTGCCAGCAGAGGGACTAGCGGGAGTTTCGATACGCAGTATTTT
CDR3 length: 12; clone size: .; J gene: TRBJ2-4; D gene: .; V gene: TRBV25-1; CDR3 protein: CASSEGGNIQYF; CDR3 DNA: TGTGCCAGCAGTGAGGGGGGAAACATTCAGTACTTC
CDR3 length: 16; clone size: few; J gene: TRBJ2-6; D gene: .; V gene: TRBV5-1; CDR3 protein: CASRTADLSGANVLTF; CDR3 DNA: TGCGCCAGCAGGACAGCTGACCTTTCTGGGGCCAACGTCCTGACTTTC
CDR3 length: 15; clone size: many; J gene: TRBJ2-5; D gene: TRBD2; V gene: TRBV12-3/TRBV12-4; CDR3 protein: CASSSPGLQKETQYF; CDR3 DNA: TGTGCCAGCAGTTCCCCGGGACTACAGAAAGAGACCCAGTACTTC
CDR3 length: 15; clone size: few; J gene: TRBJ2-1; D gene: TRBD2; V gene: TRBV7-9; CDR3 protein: CASSPTGLAFNEQFF; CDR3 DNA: TGTGCCAGCAGCCCAACGGGACTAGCGTTTAATGAGCAGTTCTTC
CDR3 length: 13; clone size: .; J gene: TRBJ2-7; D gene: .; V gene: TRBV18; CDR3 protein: CASSAGNPYEQYF; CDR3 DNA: TGTGCCAGCTCAGCCGGGAACCCCTACGAGCAGTACTTC
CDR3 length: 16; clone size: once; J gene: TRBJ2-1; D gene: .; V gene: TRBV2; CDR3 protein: CASSGMGAPSSWEQFF; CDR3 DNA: TGTGCCAGCAGTGGGATGGGGGCTCCGTCTTCATGGGAGCAGTTCTTC
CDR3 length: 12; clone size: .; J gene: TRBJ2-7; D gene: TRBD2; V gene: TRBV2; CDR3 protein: CATTSGSYEQYF; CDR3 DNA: TGTGCCACGACTAGCGGCTCCTACGAGCAGTACTTC
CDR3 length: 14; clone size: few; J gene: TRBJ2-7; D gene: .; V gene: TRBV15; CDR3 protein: CATSIHSQGYEQYF; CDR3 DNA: TGTGCCACCAGCATCCACTCACAGGGCTACGAGCAGTACTTC
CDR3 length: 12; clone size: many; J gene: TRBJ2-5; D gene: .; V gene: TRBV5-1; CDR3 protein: CASSWDQETQYF; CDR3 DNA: TGCGCCAGCAGCTGGGACCAAGAGACCCAGTACTTC
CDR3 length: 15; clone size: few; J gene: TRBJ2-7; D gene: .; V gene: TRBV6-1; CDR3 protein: CASRDLGGQYYEQYF; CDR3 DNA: TGTGCCAGCAGGGACCTGGGGGGACAGTACTACGAGCAGTACTTC
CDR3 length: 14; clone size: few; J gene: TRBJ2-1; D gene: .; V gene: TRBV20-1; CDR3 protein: CSASRDTSYNEQFF; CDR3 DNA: TGCAGTGCTAGCCGGGACACATCCTACAATGAGCAGTTCTTC
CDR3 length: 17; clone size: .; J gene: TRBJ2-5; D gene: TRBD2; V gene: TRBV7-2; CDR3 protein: CASSLKGQRGNQETQYF; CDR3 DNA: TGTGCCAGCAGCTTAAAGGGGCAGCGGGGGAACCAAGAGACCCAGTACTTC
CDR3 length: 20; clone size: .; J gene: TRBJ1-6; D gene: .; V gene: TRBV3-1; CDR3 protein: CASSQDFMGLPWTENSPLHF; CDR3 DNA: TGTGCCAGCAGCCAAGATTTCATGGGTCTCCCCTGGACAGAGAATTCACCCCTCCACTTT
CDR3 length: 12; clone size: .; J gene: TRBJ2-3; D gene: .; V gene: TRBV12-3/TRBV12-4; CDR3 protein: CASSSRPHTQYF; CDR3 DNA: TGTGCCAGCAGTTCCCGGCCACATACGCAGTATTTT
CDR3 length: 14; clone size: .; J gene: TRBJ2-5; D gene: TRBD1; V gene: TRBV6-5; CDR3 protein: CASNPRGQGWTQYF; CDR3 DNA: TGTGCCAGCAACCCGAGGGGACAGGGGTGGACCCAGTACTTC
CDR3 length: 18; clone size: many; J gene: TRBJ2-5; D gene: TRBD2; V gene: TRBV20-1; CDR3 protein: CSARDPSTSGGPGESQYF; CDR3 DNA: TGCAGTGCTAGAGACCCCTCGACTAGCGGGGGACCCGGGGAGTCCCAGTACTTC
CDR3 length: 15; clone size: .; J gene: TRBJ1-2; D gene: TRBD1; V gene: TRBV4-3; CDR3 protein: CASSQVAGGHYGYTF; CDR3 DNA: TGCGCCAGCAGCCAAGTAGCAGGGGGCCACTATGGCTACACCTTC
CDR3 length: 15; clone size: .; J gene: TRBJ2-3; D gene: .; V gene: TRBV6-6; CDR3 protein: CASSYDGVSTDTQYF; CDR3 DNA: TGTGCCAGCAGTTATGACGGGGTTTCCACAGACACGCAGTATTTT
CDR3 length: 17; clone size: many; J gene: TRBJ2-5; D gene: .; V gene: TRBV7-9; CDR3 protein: CASSLAQLLAIQETQYF; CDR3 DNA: TGTGCCAGCAGCTTAGCGCAGTTGTTAGCGATACAAGAGACCCAGTACTTC
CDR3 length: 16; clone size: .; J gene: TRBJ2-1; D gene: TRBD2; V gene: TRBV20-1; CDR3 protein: CSAGTSGRPLFNEQFF; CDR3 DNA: TGCAGTGCTGGGACTAGCGGGAGACCCCTCTTCAATGAGCAGTTCTTC
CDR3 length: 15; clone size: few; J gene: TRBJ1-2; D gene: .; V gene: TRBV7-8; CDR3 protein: CASSLKQGSSYGYTF; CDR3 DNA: TGTGCCAGCAGCTTAAAACAGGGTTCTTCCTATGGCTACACCTTC
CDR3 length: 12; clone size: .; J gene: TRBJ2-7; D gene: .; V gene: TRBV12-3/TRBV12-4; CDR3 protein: CASSLKAYEQYF; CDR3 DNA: TGTGCCAGCAGCCTCAAGGCGTACGAGCAGTACTTC
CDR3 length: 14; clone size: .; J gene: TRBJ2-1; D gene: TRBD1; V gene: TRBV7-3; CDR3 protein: CASSVTGPHNEQFF; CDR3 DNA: TGTGCCAGCAGCGTGACAGGGCCCCACAATGAGCAGTTCTTC
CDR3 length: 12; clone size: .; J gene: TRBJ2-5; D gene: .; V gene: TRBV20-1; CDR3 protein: CSARGPRETQYF; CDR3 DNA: TGCAGTGCTAGGGGTCCAAGGGAGACCCAGTACTTC
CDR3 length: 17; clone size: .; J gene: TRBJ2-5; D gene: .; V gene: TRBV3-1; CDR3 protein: CASSQGIRGPHQETQYF; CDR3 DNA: TGTGCCAGCAGCCAAGGTATTCGGGGGCCACACCAAGAGACCCAGTACTTC
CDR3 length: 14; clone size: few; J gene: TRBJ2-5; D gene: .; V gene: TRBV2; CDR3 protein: CASRQGGLQETQYF; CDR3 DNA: TGTGCCAGCAGGCAGGGTGGGCTGCAAGAGACCCAGTACTTC
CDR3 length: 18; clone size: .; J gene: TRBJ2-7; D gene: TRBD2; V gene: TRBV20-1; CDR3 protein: CSARPRGTSGMSSYEQYF; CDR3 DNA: TGCAGTGCTAGACCCCGGGGGACTAGCGGGATGAGCTCCTACGAGCAGTACTTC
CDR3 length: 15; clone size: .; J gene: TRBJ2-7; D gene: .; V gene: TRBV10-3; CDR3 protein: CAITAGGENRYEQYF; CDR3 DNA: TGTGCCATCACGGCCGGTGGGGAGAACAGGTACGAGCAGTACTTC
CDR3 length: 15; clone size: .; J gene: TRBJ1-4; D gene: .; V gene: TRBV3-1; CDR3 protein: CASSQDLLPAEKLFF; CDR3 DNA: TGTGCCAGCAGCCAAGATCTTTTGCCAGCTGAAAAACTGTTTTTT
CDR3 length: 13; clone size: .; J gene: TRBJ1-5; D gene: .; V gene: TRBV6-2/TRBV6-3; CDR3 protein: CASSYVRNQPQHF; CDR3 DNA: TGTGCCAGCAGTTATGTGAGGAATCAGCCCCAGCATTTT
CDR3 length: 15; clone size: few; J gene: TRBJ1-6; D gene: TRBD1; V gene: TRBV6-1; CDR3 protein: CASSGQGVWDSPLHF; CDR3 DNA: TGTGCCAGCAGCGGACAGGGGGTTTGGGATTCACCCCTCCACTTT
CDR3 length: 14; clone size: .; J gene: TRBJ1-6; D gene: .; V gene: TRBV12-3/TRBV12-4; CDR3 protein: CASSTDLANSPLHF; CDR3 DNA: TGTGCCAGCAGTACGGACTTGGCGAATTCACCCCTCCACTTT